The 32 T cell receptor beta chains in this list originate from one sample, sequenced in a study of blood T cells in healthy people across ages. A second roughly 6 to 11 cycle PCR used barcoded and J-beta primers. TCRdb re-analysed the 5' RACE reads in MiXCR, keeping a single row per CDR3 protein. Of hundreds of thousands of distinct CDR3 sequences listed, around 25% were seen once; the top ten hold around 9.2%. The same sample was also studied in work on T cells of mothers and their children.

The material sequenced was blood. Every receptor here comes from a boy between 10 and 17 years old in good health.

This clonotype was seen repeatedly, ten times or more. The chain's CDR3 is CASSLATYNEQFF. Here the CDR3 DNA reads TGTGCCAGCAGTCTTGCGACCTACAATGAGCAGTTCTTC. The chain carries TRBV28 and TRBJ2-1, with unresolved D. From germline, CDR1 is MDHEN and CDR2 SYDVKM. Trimming shortened V by 5 bases and J by 2 bases, and 7 bases separated the two germline ends. This CDR3 contains 13 residues. Drawing the rest from reference TRBV28 and TRBJ2-1, the complete variable domain is DVKVTQSSRYLVKRTGEKVFLECVQDMDHENMFWYRQDPGLGLRLIYFSYDVKMKEKGDIPEGYSVSREKKERFSLILESASTNQTSMYLCASSLATYNEQFFGPGTRLTVL.

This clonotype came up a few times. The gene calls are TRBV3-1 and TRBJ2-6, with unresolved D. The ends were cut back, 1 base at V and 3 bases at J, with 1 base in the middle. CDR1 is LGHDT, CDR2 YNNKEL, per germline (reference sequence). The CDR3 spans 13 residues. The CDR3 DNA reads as TGTGCCAGCAGCCAAGGTGGGGCCAACGTCCTGACTTTC. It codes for CASSQGGANVLTF.

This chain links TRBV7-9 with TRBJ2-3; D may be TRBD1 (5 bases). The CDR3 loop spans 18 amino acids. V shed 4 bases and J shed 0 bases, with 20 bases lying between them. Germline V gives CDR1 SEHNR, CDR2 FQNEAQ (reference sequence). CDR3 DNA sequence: TGTGCCAGCAGCTCCCCCTCTCAGGACAAAGCTAGCACAGATACGCAGTATTTT. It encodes CASSSPSQDKASTDTQYF.

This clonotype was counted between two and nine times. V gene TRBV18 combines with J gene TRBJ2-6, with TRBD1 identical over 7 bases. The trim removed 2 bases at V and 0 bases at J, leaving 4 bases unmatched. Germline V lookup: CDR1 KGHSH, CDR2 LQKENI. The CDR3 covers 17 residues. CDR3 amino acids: CASSPEGANSGANVLTF. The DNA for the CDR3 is TGTGCCAGCTCACCAGAGGGGGCCAACTCTGGGGCCAACGTCCTGACTTTC.

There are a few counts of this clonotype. CDR3 DNA: TGTGCCAGCAGCTTAACGATAGGTGGAAACACCATATATTTT. Its protein product is CASSLTIGGNTIYF. The V gene is TRBV7-9, the J gene TRBJ1-3; no definite D call. Germline assignment: CDR1 SEHNR and CDR2 FQNEAQ (reference sequence). V lost 2 bases to trimming and J lost 3 bases, with 8 bases between them. This CDR3 spans 14 amino acids.

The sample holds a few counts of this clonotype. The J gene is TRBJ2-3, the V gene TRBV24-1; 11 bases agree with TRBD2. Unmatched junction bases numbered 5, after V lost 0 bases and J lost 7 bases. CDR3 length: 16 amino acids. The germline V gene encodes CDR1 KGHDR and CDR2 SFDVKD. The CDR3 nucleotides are TGTGCCACCAGTGATTTGGCTAGCGGGGGGTATTATACGCAGTATTTT. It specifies CATSDLASGGYYTQYF.

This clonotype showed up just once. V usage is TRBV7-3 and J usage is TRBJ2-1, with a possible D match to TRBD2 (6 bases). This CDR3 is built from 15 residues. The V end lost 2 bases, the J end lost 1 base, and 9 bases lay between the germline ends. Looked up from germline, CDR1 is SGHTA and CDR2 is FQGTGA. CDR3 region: CASSLPGASYNEQFF. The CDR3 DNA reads TGTGCCAGCAGCTTACCGGGAGCTTCCTACAATGAGCAGTTCTTC.

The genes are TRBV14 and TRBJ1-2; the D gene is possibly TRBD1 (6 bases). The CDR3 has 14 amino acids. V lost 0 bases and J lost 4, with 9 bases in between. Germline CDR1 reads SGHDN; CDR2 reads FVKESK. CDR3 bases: TGTGCCAGCAGCCAAGATAACAGGGTCTATGGCTACACCTTC. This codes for CASSQDNRVYGYTF.

The CDR3 DNA sequence: TGCGCCAGCAGCTCGACTAGCGGGGGGAATACCCAGTACTTC. As protein: CASSSTSGGNTQYF. The V gene is TRBV5-1, the J gene TRBJ2-5; 13 positions agree with TRBD2. The V segment lost 3 bases and the J segment 8 bases; nucleotides outside the gene matches: 4. CDR3 length: 14 amino acids. Germline-derived CDR1 and CDR2 are SGHRS and YFSETQ.

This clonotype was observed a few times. CDR3 loop: CASSQTYMLLQETQYF. The DNA of the CDR3 is TGCGCCAGCAGCCAAACTTATATGCTACTTCAAGAGACCCAGTACTTC. V and J are TRBV4-3 and TRBJ2-5; D ambiguous. Trimming removed 2 bases at V and 2 bases at J, with 15 bases between. The CDR3 is made up of 16 amino acids. Per germline, CDR1 LGHNA and CDR2 YSLEER.

This chain's CDR3 is CAISGEILGQFTDTQYF. The CDR3 DNA is TGTGCCATCAGTGGAGAAATCTTGGGACAATTCACAGATACGCAGTATTTT. V is TRBV10-3 and J is TRBJ2-3; D may be TRBD1 (6 bases). Trimming removed 4 bases at V and 2 bases at J, with 19 bases between. The CDR3 covers 17 residues. CDR1 and CDR2 from the germline V gene are ENHRY and SYGVKD.

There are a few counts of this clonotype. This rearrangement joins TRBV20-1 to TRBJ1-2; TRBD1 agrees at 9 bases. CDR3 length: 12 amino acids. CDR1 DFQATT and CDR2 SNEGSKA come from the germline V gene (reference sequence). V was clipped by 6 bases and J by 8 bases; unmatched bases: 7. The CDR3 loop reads CSAHDRGLGYTF. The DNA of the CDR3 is TGCAGTGCGCACGACAGGGGGTTGGGCTACACCTTC.

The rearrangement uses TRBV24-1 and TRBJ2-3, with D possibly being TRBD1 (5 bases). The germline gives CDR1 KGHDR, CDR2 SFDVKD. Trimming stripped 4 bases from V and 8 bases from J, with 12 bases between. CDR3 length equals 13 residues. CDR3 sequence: CATSDSRRGTQYF. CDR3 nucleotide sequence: TGTGCCACCAGTGACTCACGAAGGGGTACGCAGTATTTT.

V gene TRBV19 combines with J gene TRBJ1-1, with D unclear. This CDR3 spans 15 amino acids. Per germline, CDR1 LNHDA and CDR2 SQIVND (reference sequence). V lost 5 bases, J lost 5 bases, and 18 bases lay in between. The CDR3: CASSAGRRRMTEAFF. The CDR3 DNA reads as TGTGCCAGTAGTGCCGGACGGAGGAGGATGACTGAAGCTTTCTTT.

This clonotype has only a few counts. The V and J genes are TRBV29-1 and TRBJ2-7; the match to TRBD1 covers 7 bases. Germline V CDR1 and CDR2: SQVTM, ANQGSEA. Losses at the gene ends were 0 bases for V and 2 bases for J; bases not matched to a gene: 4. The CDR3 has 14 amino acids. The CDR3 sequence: CSVEDRGTAYEQYF. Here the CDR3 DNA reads TGCAGCGTTGAAGACAGGGGGACAGCCTACGAGCAGTACTTC.

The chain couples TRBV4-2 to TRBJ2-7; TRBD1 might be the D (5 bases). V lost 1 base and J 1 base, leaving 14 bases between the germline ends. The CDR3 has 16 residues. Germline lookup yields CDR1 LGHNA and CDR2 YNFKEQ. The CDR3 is CASSQGCRDYSYEQYF. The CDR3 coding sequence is TGTGCCAGCAGCCAAGGGTGCAGGGATTATTCCTACGAGCAGTACTTC.

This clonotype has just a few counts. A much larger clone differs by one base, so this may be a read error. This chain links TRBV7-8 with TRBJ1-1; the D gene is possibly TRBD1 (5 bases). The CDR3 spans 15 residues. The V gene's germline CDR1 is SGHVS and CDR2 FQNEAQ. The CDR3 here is CPSSSTLGHSREAFF. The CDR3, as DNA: TGTCCCAGCAGCTCAACCCTAGGACACAGCCGTGAAGCTTTCTTT.

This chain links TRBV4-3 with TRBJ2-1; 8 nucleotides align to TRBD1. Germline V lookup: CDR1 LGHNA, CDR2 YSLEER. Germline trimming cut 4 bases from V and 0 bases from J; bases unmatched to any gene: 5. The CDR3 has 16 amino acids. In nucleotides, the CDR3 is TGCGCCAGCAGCCGGGCCGGGACAGGCTCCTACAATGAGCAGTTCTTC. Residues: CASSRAGTGSYNEQFF.

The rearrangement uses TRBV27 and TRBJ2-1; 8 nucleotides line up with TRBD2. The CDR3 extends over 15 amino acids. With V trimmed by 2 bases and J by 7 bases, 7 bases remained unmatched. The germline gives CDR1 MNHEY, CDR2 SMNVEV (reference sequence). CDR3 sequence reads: CASSLIPGGRNEQFF. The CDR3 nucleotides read TGTGCCAGCAGTTTAATTCCGGGAGGGCGAAATGAGCAGTTCTTC.

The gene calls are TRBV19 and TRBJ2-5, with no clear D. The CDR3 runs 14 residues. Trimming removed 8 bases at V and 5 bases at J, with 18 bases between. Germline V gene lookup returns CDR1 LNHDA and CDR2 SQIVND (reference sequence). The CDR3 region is CASQETPAIETQYF. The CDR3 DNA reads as TGTGCCAGTCAGGAGACTCCCGCGATTGAGACCCAGTACTTC.

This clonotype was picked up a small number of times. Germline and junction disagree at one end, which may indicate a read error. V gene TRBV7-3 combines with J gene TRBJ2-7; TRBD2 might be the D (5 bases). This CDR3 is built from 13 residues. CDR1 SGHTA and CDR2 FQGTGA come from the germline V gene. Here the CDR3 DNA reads TGTGCCAGCAGCTTACTTGCGGAGCGAGGGAAGTTCTTC. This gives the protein CASSLLAERGKFF.

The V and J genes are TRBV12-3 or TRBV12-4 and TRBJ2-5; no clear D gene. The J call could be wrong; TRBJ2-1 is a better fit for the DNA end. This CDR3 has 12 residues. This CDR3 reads CASSLIFYEQFF. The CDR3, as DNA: TGTGCCAGCAGTTTAATCTTCTATGAGCAGTTCTTC.

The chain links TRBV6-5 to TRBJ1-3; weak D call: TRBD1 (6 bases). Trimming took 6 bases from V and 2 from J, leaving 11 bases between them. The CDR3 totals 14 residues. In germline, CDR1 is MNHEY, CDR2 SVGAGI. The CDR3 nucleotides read TGTGCCAGCAGACCCCAGGGGACTGGAAACACCATATATTTT. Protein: CASRPQGTGNTIYF.

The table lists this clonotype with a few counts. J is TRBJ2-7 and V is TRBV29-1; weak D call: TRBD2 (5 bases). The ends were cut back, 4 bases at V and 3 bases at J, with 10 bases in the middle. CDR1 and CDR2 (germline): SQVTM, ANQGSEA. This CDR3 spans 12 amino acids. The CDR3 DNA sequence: TGCAGCGTTGGGGAGACCAACTACGAGCAGTACTTC. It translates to CSVGETNYEQYF.

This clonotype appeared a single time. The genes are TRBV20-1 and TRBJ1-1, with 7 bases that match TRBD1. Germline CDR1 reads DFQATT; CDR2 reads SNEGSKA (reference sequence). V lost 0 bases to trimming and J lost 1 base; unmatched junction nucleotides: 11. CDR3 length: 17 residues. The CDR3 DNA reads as TGCAGTGCTAGAGATGTAAGGGGGCTAAGTGGGAACACTGAAGCTTTCTTT. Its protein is CSARDVRGLSGNTEAFF.

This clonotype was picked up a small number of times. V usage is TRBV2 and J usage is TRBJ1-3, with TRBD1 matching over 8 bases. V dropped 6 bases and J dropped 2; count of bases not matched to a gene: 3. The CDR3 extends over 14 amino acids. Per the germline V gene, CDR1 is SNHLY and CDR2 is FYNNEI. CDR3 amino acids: CASRDREAGNTIYF. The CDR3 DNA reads TGTGCCAGCAGGGACAGGGAAGCTGGAAACACCATATATTTT.

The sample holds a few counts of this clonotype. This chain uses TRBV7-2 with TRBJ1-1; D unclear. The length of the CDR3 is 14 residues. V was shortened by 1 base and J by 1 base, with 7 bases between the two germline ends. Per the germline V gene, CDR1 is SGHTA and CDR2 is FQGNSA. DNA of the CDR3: TGTGCCAGCAGCTTAGTCACAGCGAACACTGAAGCTTTCTTT. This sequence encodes CASSLVTANTEAFF. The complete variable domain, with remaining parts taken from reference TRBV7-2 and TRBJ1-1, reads GAGVSQSPSNKVTEKGKDVELRCDPISGHTALYWYRQSLGQGLEFLIYFQGNSAPDKSGLPSDRFSAERTGGSVSTLTIQRTQQEDSAVYLCASSLVTANTEAFFGQGTRLTVV.

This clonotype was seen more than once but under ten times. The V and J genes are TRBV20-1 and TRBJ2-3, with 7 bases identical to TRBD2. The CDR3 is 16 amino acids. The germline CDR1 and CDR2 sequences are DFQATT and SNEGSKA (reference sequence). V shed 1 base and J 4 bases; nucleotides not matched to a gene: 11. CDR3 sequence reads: CSARVPSGATADTQYF. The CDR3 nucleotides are TGCAGTGCTAGAGTTCCTAGCGGAGCAACTGCAGATACGCAGTATTTT.

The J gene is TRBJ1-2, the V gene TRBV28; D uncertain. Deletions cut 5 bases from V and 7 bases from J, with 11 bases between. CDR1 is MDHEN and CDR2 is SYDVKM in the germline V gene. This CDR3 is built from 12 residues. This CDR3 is CASSPILGGYTF. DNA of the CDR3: TGTGCCAGCAGTCCTATCTTAGGTGGCTACACCTTC.

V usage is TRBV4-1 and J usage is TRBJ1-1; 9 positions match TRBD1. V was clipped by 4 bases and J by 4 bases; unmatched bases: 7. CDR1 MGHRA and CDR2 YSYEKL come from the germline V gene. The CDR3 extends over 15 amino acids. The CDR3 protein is CASSLTGTGITEAFF. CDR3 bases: TGCGCCAGCAGCCTCACCGGGACAGGGATCACTGAAGCTTTCTTT.

CDR3 DNA sequence: TGTGCCAGCAGTGAGGAGGGGGGCAATGAGCAGTTCTTC. This translates into CASSEEGGNEQFF. The genes are TRBV2 and TRBJ2-1, with D perhaps assigned TRBD1 or TRBD2 (6 bases each). The germline V gene has CDR1 SNHLY and CDR2 FYNNEI. This CDR3 is built from 13 residues. Between the trimmed V and J ends, which lost 3 bases and 6 bases, there was a span of 9 bases.

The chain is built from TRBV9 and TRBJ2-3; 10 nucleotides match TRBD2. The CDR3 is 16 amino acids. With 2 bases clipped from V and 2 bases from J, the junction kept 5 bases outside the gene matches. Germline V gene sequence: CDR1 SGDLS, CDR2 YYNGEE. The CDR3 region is CASSVGTSGTTDTQYF. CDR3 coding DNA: TGTGCCAGCAGCGTGGGAACTAGCGGGACCACAGATACGCAGTATTTT.